This TCR beta chain was identified in a study of T cells in Graves' hyperthyroidism and ophthalmopathy. Overall study findings and caveats: Model-based prediction identified ophthalmopathy a median around 6.5 months prior to its onset. Appearing also in blood were most of the thyroid clonotypes expanded above 0.001.

Germline V gene data show CDR1 as SQVTM and CDR2 as ANQGSEA. The CDR3 runs 12 residues. V lost 5 bases and J lost 4, with 11 bases in between. This clonotype was counted only a few times. What it recognizes is unknown. Graves' hyperthyroidism showing no ophthalmopathy progression within 18 months was considered stable. Regions amplified from RNA transcripts were the TCR beta CDR3 regions. When the TCR CDR3 underwent first-round RT-PCR, the HTBI primer set was used. One entry per CDR3 protein, called by TCRdb with MiXCR from the multiplex PCR reads. This sample yields roughly 800,000 distinct CDR3 sequences, of which over 35% are seen a single time; about 8.9% belongs to the top ten.

Sequences were obtained from blood. The rearrangement uses TRBV29-1 and TRBJ2-5; TRBD1 might be the D (5 bases). This clonotype was obtained from a young man with Graves' hyperthyroidism. DNA of the CDR3: TGCAGCGTTTTAGGGGTGGGAGAGACCCAGTACTTC. This sequence encodes CSVLGVGETQYF.